This TCR beta chain is drawn from a study of cytomegalovirus exposure and HLA in healthy donors. PCR used 60 Vbeta primers and 13 Jbeta primers. This table comes from immunoSEQ multiplex PCR, and its TCRdb copy is limited to in-frame clones, with some not included. The sample holds over 95,000 clones; around 77% are singletons and the top ten take about 3.3%. Details on this clone: Its target is unknown.

Study-level findings and limits: TCR association rates varied by HLA locus in a later analysis, with DRB1 highest and HLA-C lowest. What was likely a sequencing artifact was a cluster of highly shared sequence variants. Analysis performed later found 15,000 or so TCR beta sequences associated with HLA alleles at 0.05 false discovery rate.

Specimen: PBMCs. The receptor was derived from a man between 35 and 55 years old in good health and CMV-seronegative.

The CDR3 DNA reads TGTGCCAGCAGTGAGGTTCTCCCGGAACAGGAATACGAGCAGTACTTC. It is translated as CASSEVLPEQEYEQYF. The chain has TRBV2 and TRBJ2-5; tentatively, D is TRBD1 (5 bases). Near its end, the DNA agrees better with TRBJ2-7, so the J call may be wrong. Germline V CDR1 and CDR2: SNHLY, FYNNEI. The CDR3 sequence is 16 residues long.